The rows below give T cell receptor beta chains drawn from one sample of a study of T-cell reconstitution after alpha-beta-depleted transplantation in children. One entry per CDR3 protein results from TCRdb running MiXCR on the PCR reads. Counted here are approximately 340,000 distinct CDR3 sequences, 10% to 13% occurring once; the ten biggest clones make up around 2.5%. The source material was PBMCs from the stem cell graft donor, sampled from the stem cell graft. Receptor source: a human donor who donated a stem cell graft to a child with acute lymphoblastic leukemia. Each CDR3 is given without its conserved first and last residue. The D gene is left open where the match is weak.

d_call j_call v_call cdr3_aa
- TRBJ2-1 TRBV4-1 ASSRPGLSSYNEQF
TRBD1 TRBJ1-5 TRBV11-2 ASSLGGTGGQPQH
- TRBJ2-7 TRBV5-1 ASSLGAGSNEQY
- TRBJ2-1 TRBV20-1 SAPYNEQF
- TRBJ2-1 TRBV27 ASSPRDHSYNEQF
- TRBJ1-5 TRBV5-1 ASSLGPAGGNQPQH
TRBD2 TRBJ2-7 TRBV20-1 SARTLAGGSYEQY
- TRBJ1-2 TRBV5-4 ASSQSLVGYGYT
TRBD1 TRBJ2-2 TRBV10-3 ATTQGQVTGELF
- TRBJ2-1 TRBV5-1 ASSTGTLYNEQF
- TRBJ2-5 TRBV5-1 ASSLELYQETQY
TRBD2 TRBJ2-2 TRBV7-9 ASSSLGLDITGELF
- TRBJ1-4 TRBV7-9 ASSLGRSTNEKLF
TRBD2 TRBJ2-3 TRBV7-6 ASSLAGGTADTQY
TRBD2 TRBJ2-3 TRBV7-2 ASSLGGRGDTQY
- TRBJ2-1 TRBV5-6 ASSLRVGEQF
TRBD1 TRBJ1-5 TRBV12-3/TRBV12-4 ASSLARTGAANQPQH
- TRBJ1-6 TRBV12-3/TRBV12-4 ASTPGGARNSPLH
- TRBJ1-1 TRBV4-2 ASSHQVTGTEAF
- TRBJ2-7 TRBV9 ASSPGLGQQY
- TRBJ1-1 TRBV7-9 ASSGVAEAF
- TRBJ2-7 TRBV4-2 ASTQGLGGHFLSYEQY
- TRBJ2-6 TRBV11-2 ASSESGARLPTGANVLT
- TRBJ2-3 TRBV7-3 ASSSGFVTDTQY
TRBD2 TRBJ2-1 TRBV7-8 ASSLGGRGYNEQF
TRBD2 TRBJ2-1 TRBV7-2 ASSLRGGSFAHEQF
TRBD1 TRBJ2-1 TRBV4-1 ASSQGGTGEQF
TRBD1 TRBJ2-5 TRBV6-5 AIGRGETQY
TRBD2 TRBJ2-1 TRBV6-1 ASSKAGGWYNEQF
- TRBJ2-7 TRBV30 AWSVSSGDEQY
- TRBJ2-2 TRBV5-1 ASSTTATHTGELF
TRBD2 TRBJ2-7 TRBV9 ASSTGGAAYEQY
- TRBJ2-7 TRBV20-1 SARLRGRAYEQY
TRBD1 TRBJ2-3 TRBV7-7 ASSLVPGGRSDTQY
- TRBJ2-2 TRBV5-6 AGSLRGTGELF
- TRBJ2-7 TRBV20-1 SARDPLGGPYEQY
- TRBJ2-2 TRBV29-1 SVRSGTGSTGELF
TRBD2 TRBJ2-7 TRBV7-9 ASSLAALAGGREQY
- TRBJ2-7 TRBV6-5 ASTSVGKYEQY
TRBD1 TRBJ1-1 TRBV6-6 ASRTGLNTEAF
- TRBJ2-1 TRBV29-1 SVEWDNEQF
- TRBJ2-1 TRBV9 ASSVQTLSTAGDEQF
TRBD2 TRBJ2-3 TRBV5-1 ASTNGLAGGTDTQY
TRBD1 TRBJ2-7 TRBV6-1 ASSPDRATSYEQY
- TRBJ2-7 TRBV6-2/TRBV6-3 ASSSRLPLGEQY
TRBD2 TRBJ2-5 TRBV12-3/TRBV12-4 ASRPEGQAGGRETQY
- TRBJ1-2 TRBV7-2 ASSLDWGYT
- TRBJ1-6 TRBV27 ASSFRASRGNYNSPLH
TRBD2 TRBJ2-1 TRBV5-1 ASSSLTGGREQF
- TRBJ1-1 TRBV7-2 ASSLVVEEAF
- TRBJ2-1 TRBV7-9 ASSPPAGWYNEQF
TRBD1 TRBJ2-1 TRBV7-9 ASSPDRGVYNEQF
TRBD1 TRBJ2-7 TRBV4-3 ASSHGTGRYEQY